This T cell receptor beta chain was captured in a study of shared clonotypes between healthy human individuals. Findings of the study overall: It was only blood that was sampled, and tissue repertoires likely differ. The study found about 4.6% of naive CD4 clonotypes shared across a handful of donors.

Concerning this clone itself: Its antigen remains unidentified.

Repertoires were generated with immunoSEQ multiplex PCR, while TCRdb's copy carries only in-frame clones and drops some. The table records approximately 2.4 million clones, approximately 95% of them present only once. The CDR3 spans 14 residues. V was pared by 4 bases and J by 3 bases, with 16 bases between. From germline, CDR1 is SQVTM and CDR2 ANQGSEA. What was sequenced was naive CD4+ T cells sorted from blood. Subset specified: CD45RA+ positively selected. This chain links TRBV29-1 with TRBJ2-7; D may be TRBD2 (5 bases). This TCR derives from a young man in good health. The CDR3 DNA reads as TGCAGCGTTGCGATCTCGCGGGTATTCTACGAGCAGTACTTC. This gives the protein CSVAISRVFYEQYF.